This record looks at one T cell receptor beta chain sequence and its context. Its antigen is not yet known. Base qualities are missing; no much larger clone stands one base away. The data were taken from a study of glioma-infiltrating T cells after dendritic cell vaccination (dated by TCRdb to about 2016). At the level of the whole study: The cohort comprised about 15 glioblastoma patients from Phase I and II dendritic cell vaccination trials, 9 newly diagnosed and 6 with recurrent disease. Between the early 2000s and the early 2010s, patients were given autologous tumor lysate-pulsed dendritic cell vaccination. Each patient was given three intradermal dendritic cell vaccine injections, spaced two weeks apart, in the arm below the axilla. The vaccine consisted of monocyte-derived dendritic cells cultured seven days with IL-4 and GM-CSF, then pulsed overnight with autologous tumor lysate. In glioblastoma patients vaccinated with dendritic cells, deep sequencing of TCR beta CDR3 regions served to measure tumor-infiltrating lymphocyte content and to compare repertoires between tumor and blood. TCR sequencing metrics, including TIL content and tumor-blood repertoire overlap, were correlated with survival after dendritic cell vaccination. Findings and caveats that apply to the study as a whole: The cohort was small and heterogeneous, only a few patients had full blood and tumor sets, and even fewer had initial-recurrent tumor pairs. No direct relationship between TCR clonality and survival was found, suggesting a diverse polyclonal response may matter. Higher estimated pretreatment TIL content predicted longer time to progression and overall survival after dendritic cell vaccination. The TCR overlap response model with three groups was called speculative and said to need prospective validation.

Using the immunoSEQ assay, TCRB CDR3 regions were amplified from 2 to 2.5 micrograms of genomic DNA, or from all available DNA when less than that was on hand. The multiplex PCR employed 60 forward primers targeting TCR V beta segments and 13 reverse primers targeting J beta segments. To estimate reads per starting template, synthetic control templates were spiked into each sample at limiting dilution. Reads of 87 bp were generated by sequencing on the Illumina HiSeq System. In the original analysis: PCR and sequencing errors were removed by a nearest neighbor algorithm that merged closely related sequences. TCR overlap was measured as the percentage of unique tumor TCR beta sequences also present in the same patient's peripheral blood. The immuneACCESS repertoire file appears here via TCRdb, limited to in-frame rearrangements. These files lack a portion of the clones; in checked studies, under half of the deficit traces to unresolved V genes, and the cause of the others is not known. V and J calls and clone size come straight from that table; D and trimming were deduced from the DNA. In all, the sample holds around 92,000 clones, and around 80% of those were seen once. The ten largest account for approximately 5.5% of the sample.

Reading the germline V gene gives CDR1 MDHEN and CDR2 SYDVKM. The CDR3 starts with the cysteine, ends with the phenylalanine, and has 15 residues. Just CDR3 DNA is preserved here, 45 bases in frame from base 1. V is pruned by 5 bases and J by 2 bases, leaving 7 bases of the junction without a gene match. The time point label, read with the paper, signifies: after dendritic cell vaccination, including at tumor progression/relapse. Patients were selected for having adequate residual fresh-frozen tumor tissue and more than two years of available survival data. None of the glioblastoma patients carried an isocitrate dehydrogenase mutation, although molecular status otherwise varied. PBMC were collected before vaccination, two weeks after the third vaccination, and at tumor progression when it occurred. The Qiagen DNeasy Blood extraction Kit was used to extract genomic DNA.

The chain is encoded by TRBV28 joined to TRBJ1-2; 8 nucleotides in the junction match TRBD1. This TCR came from a human donor with glioblastoma. This material consisted of blood, taken after dendritic cell vaccination. The DNA sequence reads TGTGCCAGCAGTCCGACCGGGACAGGAAACTATGGCTACACCTTC. This codes for CASSPTGTGNYGYTF.